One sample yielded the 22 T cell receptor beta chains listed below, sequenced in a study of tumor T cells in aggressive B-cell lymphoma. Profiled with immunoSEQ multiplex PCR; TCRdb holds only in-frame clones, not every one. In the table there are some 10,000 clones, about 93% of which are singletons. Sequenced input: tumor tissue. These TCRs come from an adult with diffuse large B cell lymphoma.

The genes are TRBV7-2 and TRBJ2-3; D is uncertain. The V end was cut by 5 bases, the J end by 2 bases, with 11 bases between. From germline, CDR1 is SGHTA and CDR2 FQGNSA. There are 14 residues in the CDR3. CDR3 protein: CASSQSVYTDTQYF. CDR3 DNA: TGTGCCAGCAGCCAAAGCGTCTACACAGATACGCAGTATTTT.

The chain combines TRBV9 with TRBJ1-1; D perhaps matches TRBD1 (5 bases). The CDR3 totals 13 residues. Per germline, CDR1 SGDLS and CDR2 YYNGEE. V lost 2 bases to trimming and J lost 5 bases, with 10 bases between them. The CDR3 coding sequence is TGTGCCAGCAGCGTCGGGGGACGGACTGAAGCTTTCTTT. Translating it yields CASSVGGRTEAFF.

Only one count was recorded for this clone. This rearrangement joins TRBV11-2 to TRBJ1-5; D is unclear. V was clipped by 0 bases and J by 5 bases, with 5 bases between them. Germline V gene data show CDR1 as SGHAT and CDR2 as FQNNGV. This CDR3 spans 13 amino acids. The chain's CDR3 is CASSLDLDQPQHF. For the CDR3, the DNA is TGTGCCAGCAGCTTAGATCTCGATCAGCCCCAGCATTTT.

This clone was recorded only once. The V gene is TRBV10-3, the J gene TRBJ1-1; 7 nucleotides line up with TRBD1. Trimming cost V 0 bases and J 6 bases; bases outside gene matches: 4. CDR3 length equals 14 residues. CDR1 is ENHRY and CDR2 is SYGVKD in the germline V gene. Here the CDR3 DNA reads TGTGCCATCAGTGAGTCACCCAGGGGGGCTGAAGCTTTCTTT. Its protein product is CAISESPRGAEAFF.

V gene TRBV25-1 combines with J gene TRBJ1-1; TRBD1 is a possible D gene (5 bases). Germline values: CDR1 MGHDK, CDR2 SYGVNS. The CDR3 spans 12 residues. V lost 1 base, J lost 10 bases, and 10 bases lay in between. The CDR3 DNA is TGTGCCAGCAGTGAATTTGGGGCAGGAGCTTTCTTT. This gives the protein CASSEFGAGAFF. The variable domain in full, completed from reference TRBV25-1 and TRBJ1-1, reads EADIYQTPRYLVIGTGKKITLECSQTMGHDKMYWYQQDPGMELHLIHYSYGVNSTEKGDLSSESTVSRIRTEHFPLTLESARPSHTSQYLCASSEFGAGAFFGQGTRLTVV.

The DNA of the CDR3 is TGTGCCAGCAGCGCCGGGGGAGGAGGGACGGGAGGGGAAAAACTGTTTTTT. This gives the protein CASSAGGGGTGGEKLFF. The V and J genes are TRBV9 and TRBJ1-4; D is perhaps TRBD1 (5 bases). The CDR3 is made up of 17 amino acids. Per germline, CDR1 SGDLS and CDR2 YYNGEE. Trimming took 3 bases from V and 8 from J, leaving 23 bases between them.

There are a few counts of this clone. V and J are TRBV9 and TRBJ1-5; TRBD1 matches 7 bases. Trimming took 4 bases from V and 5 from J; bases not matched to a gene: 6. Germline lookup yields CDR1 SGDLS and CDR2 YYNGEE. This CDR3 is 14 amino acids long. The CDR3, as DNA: TGTGCCAGCAGCCGTAGTGGGACAGATCAGCCCCAGCATTTT. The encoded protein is CASSRSGTDQPQHF.

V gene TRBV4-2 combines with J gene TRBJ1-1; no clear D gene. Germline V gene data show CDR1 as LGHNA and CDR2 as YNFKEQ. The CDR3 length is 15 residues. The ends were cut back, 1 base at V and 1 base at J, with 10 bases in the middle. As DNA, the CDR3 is TGTGCCAGCAGCCAAGGGGAGTGGGGGAACACTGAAGCTTTCTTT. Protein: CASSQGEWGNTEAFF.

The CDR3 nucleotides read TGTGCCAGCAGTCTCGGTTGGGCTGACGAGCAGTACTTC. Protein sequence: CASSLGWADEQYF. The chain combines TRBV7-9 with TRBJ2-7; D unclear. The CDR3 contains 13 residues. Trimming cost V 6 bases and J 5 bases, with 14 bases left between them. Germline V gene sequence: CDR1 SEHNR, CDR2 FQNEAQ (reference sequence).

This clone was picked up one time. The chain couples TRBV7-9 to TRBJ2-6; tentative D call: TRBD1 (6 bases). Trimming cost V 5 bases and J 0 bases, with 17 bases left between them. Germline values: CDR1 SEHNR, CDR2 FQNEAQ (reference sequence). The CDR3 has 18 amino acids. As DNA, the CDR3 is TGTGCCAGCAGCCCCACGGCAGGGGTAAACTCTGGGGCCAACGTCCTGACTTTC. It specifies CASSPTAGVNSGANVLTF. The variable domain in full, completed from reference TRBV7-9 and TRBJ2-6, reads DTGVSQNPRHKITKRGQNVTFRCDPISEHNRLYWYRQTLGQGPEFLTYFQNEAQLEKSRLLSDRFSAERPKGSFSTLEIQRTEQGDSAMYLCASSPTAGVNSGANVLTFGAGSRLTVL.

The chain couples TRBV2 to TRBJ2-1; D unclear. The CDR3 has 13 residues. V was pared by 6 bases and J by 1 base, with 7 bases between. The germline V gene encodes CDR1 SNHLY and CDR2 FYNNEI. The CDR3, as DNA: TGTGCCAGCAGAGTAGAGTCCTACAATGAGCAGTTCTTC. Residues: CASRVESYNEQFF. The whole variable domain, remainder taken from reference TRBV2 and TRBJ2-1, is EPEVTQTPSHQVTQMGQEVILRCVPISNHLYFYWYRQILGQKVEFLVSFYNNEISEKSEIFDDQFSVERPDGSNFTLKIRSTKLEDSAMYFCASRVESYNEQFFGPGTRLTVL.

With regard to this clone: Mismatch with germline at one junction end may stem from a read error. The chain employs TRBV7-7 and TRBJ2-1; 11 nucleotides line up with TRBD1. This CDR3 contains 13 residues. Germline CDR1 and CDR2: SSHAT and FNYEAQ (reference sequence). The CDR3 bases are TGTGCTAGCAGCTTGGGACAGGGGGGTGAGCAGTTCTTC. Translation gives CASSLGQGGEQFF.

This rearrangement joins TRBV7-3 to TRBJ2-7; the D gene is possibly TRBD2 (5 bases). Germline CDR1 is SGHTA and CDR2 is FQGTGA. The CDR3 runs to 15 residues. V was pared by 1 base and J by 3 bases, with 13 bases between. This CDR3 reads CASSLKPAAVYEQYF. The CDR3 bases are TGTGCCAGCAGCTTAAAGCCAGCGGCCGTCTACGAGCAGTACTTC.

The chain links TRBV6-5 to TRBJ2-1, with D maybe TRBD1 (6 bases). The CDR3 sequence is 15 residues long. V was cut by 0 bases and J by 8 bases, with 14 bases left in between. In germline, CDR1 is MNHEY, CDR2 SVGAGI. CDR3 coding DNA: TGTGCCAGCAGTTACTCAGGGGGTGACGAGCATGAGCAGTTCTTC. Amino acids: CASSYSGGDEHEQFF.

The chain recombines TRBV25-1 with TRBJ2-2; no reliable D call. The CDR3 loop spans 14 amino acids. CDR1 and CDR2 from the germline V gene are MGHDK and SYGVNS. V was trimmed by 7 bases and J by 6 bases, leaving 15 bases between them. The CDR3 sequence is CASKNTPRPGELFF. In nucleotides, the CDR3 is TGTGCCAGCAAGAATACTCCCCGTCCCGGGGAGCTGTTTTTT.

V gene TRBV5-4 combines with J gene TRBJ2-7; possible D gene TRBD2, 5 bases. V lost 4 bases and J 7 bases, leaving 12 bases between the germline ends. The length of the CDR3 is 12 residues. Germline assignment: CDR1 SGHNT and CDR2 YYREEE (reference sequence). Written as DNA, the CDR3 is TGTGCCAGCAGCCGGGGTCAAATGGAGCAGTACTTC. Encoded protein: CASSRGQMEQYF.

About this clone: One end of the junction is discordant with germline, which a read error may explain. DNA for the CDR3: TGTGCCACCGGCAGGGACAGGGGATGGGATTCACCCCTCCACTTT. It codes for CATGRDRGWDSPLHF. J is TRBJ1-6 and V is TRBV15, with 10 nucleotides matching TRBD1. CDR3 length: 15 amino acids. Looked up from germline, CDR1 is LNHNV and CDR2 is YYDKDF (reference sequence).

The CDR3 region is CASSSGPQFEAFF. CDR3 sequence (DNA): TGTGCCAGCTCATCAGGTCCCCAGTTTGAAGCTTTCTTT. J is TRBJ1-1 and V is TRBV18; unclear D gene. Germline V lookup: CDR1 KGHSH, CDR2 LQKENI. The CDR3 contains 13 residues. Trimming shortened V by 5 bases and J by 7 bases, and 14 bases separated the two germline ends.

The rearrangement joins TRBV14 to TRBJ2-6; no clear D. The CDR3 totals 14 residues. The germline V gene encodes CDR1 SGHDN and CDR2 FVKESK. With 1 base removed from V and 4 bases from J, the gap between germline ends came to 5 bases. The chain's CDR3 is CASSQVSGANVLTF. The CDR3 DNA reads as TGTGCCAGCAGCCAAGTATCCGGGGCCAACGTCCTGACTTTC.

The CDR3 reads CASSDSRAGGYTF. The CDR3 region has the DNA TGCGCCAGCAGTGATTCTAGGGCAGGGGGCTACACCTTC. The chain joins TRBV10-2 to TRBJ1-2, with D perhaps matching TRBD1 (5 bases). This CDR3 is 13 amino acids long. Germline CDR1 and CDR2: WSHSY and SAAADI. V was trimmed by 3 bases and J by 8 bases, leaving 13 bases between them.

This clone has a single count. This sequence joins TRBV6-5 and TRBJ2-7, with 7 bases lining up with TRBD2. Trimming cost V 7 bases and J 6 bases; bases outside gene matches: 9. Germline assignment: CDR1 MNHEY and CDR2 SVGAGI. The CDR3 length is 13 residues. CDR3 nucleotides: TGTGCCAGCACCCCCCCTGGCGGGAGCGAGCAGTACTTC. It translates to CASTPPGGSEQYF.

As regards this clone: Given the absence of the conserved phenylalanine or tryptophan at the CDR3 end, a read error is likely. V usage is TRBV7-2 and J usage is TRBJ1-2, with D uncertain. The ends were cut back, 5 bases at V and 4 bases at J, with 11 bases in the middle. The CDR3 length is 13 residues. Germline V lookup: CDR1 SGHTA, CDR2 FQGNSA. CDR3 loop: CASSVPGFYGYTL. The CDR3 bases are TGTGCCAGCAGCGTCCCAGGATTCTATGGCTACACCCTC.